This T cell receptor beta chain is from a study of CD4+ T cells in melanoma. Libraries were prepared by immunoSEQ multiplex PCR; TCRdb keeps only in-frame clonotypes and omits some of them. There are 110,000 to 150,000 clones in the sample; around nine tenths occur only once, and approximately 1.5% lies in the top ten. The trim removed 4 bases at V and 6 bases at J, leaving 10 bases unmatched. The V gene's germline CDR1 is SGHRS and CDR2 YFSETQ. The CDR3 runs to 17 residues. The chain employs TRBV5-1 and TRBJ2-3; 14 bases map to TRBD2. The TCR sequence derives from a human donor with melanoma. The CDR3 sequence is CASSAGLAGAIVDTQYF. The CDR3 DNA reads TGCGCCAGCAGCGCGGGACTAGCGGGGGCCATCGTGGATACGCAGTATTTT.